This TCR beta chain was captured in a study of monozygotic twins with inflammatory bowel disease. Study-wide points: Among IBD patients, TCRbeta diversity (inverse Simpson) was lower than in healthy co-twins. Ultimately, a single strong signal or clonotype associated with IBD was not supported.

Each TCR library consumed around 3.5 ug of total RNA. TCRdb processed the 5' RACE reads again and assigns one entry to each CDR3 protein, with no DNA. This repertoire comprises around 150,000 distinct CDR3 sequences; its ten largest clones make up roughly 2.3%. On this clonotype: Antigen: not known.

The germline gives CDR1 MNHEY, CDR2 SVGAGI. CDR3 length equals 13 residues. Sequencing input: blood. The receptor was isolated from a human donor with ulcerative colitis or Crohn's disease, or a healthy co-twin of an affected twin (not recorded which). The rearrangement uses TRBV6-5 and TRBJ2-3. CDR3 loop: CASSRHTTDTQYF.